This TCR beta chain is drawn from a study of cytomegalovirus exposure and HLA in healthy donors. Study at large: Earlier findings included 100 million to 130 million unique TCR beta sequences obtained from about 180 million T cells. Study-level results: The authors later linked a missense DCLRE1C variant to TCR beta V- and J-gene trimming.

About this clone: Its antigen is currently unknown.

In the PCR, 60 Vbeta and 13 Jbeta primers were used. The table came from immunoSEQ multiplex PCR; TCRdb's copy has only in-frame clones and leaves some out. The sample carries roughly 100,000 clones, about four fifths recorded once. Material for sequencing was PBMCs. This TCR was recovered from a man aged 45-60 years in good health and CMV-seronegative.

The DNA for the CDR3 is TGTGCCAGCAGCGATTACGGACAGGGAGGAGCTTTCTTT. It codes for CASSDYGQGGAFF. This chain joins TRBV2 and TRBJ1-1, with 8 bases lining up with TRBD1. V dropped 6 bases and J dropped 10; count of bases not matched to a gene: 10. CDR1 is SNHLY, CDR2 FYNNEI, per germline. This CDR3 spans 13 amino acids.